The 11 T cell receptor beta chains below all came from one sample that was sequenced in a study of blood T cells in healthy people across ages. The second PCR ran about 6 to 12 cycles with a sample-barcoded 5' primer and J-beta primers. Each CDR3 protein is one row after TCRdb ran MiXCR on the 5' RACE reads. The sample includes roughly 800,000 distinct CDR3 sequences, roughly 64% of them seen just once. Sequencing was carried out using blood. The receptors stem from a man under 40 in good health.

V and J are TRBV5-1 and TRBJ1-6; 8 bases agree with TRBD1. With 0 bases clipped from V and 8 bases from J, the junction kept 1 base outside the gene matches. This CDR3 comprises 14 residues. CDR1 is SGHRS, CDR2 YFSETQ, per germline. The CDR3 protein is CASSLATGDSPLHF. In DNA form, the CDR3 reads TGCGCCAGCAGCTTGGCGACAGGGGATTCACCCCTCCACTTT.

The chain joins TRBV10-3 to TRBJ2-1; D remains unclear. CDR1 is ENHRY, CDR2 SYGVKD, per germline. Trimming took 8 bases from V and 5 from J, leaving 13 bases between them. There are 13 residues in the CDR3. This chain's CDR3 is CAIEAEYNNEQFF. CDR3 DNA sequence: TGTGCCATCGAGGCAGAGTACAACAATGAGCAGTTCTTC.

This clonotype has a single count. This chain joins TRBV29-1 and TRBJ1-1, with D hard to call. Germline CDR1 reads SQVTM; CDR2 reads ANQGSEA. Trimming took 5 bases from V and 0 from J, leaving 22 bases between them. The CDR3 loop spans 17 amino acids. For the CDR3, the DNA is TGCAGCGTTTCCATGCGTGGACGATCTAGTGTGAACACTGAAGCTTTCTTT. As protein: CSVSMRGRSSVNTEAFF.

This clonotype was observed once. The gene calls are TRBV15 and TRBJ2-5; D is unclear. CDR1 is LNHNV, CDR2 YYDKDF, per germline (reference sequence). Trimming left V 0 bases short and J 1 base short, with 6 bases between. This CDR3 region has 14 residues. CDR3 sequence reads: CATSRDRSQETQYF. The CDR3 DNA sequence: TGTGCCACCAGCAGAGATCGTAGCCAAGAGACCCAGTACTTC.

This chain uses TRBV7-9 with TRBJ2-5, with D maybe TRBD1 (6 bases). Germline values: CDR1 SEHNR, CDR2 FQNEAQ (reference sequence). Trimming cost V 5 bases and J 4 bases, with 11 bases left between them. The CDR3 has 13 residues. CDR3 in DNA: TGTGCCAGCAGCCCTAGGGGGTCAGAGACCCAGTACTTC. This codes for CASSPRGSETQYF.

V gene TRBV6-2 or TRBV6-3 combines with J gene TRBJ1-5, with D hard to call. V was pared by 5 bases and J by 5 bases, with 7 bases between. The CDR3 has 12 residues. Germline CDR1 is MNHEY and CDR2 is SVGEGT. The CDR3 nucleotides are TGTGCCAGCAGTAGGGCGGATCAGCCCCAGCATTTT. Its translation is CASSRADQPQHF.

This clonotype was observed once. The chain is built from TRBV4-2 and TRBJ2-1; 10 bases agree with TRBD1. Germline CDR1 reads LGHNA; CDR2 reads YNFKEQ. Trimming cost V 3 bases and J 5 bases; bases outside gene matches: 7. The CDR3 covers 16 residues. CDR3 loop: CASSQEAGTGDNEQFF. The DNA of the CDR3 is TGTGCCAGCAGCCAGGAGGCCGGGACAGGGGACAATGAGCAGTTCTTC.

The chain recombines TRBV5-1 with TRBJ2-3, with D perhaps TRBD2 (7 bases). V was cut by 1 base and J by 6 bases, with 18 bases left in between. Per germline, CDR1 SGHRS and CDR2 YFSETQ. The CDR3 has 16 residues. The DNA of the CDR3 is TGCGCCAGCAGCTTGTCGGCGAGCGGGACATCGGATACGCAGTATTTT. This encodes CASSLSASGTSDTQYF.

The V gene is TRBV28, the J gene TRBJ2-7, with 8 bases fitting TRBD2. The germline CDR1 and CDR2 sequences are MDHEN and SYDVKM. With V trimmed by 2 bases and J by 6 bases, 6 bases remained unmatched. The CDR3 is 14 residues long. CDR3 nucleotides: TGTGCCAGCAGTTTACCTCAACGGGAGGGCGAGCAGTACTTC. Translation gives CASSLPQREGEQYF. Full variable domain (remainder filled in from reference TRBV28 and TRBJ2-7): DVKVTQSSRYLVKRTGEKVFLECVQDMDHENMFWYRQDPGLGLRLIYFSYDVKMKEKGDIPEGYSVSREKKERFSLILESASTNQTSMYLCASSLPQREGEQYFGPGTRLTVT.

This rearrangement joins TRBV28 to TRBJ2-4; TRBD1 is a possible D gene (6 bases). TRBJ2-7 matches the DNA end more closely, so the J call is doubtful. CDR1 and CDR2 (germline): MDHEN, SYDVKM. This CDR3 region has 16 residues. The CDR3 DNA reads TGTGCCAGCAGCTTCACTTTCGAGTGGGACATCTACGAGCAGTACTTC. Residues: CASSFTFEWDIYEQYF.

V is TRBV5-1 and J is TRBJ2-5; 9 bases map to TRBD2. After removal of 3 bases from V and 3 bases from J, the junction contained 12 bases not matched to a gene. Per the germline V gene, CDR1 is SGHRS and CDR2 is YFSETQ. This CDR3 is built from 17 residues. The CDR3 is CASSYPPKGGGEETQYF. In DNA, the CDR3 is TGCGCCAGCAGCTACCCTCCCAAGGGCGGGGGGGAAGAGACCCAGTACTTC. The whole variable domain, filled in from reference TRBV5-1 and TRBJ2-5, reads KAGVTQTPRYLIKTRGQQVTLSCSPISGHRSVSWYQQTPGQGLQFLFEYFSETQRNKGNFPGRFSGRQFSNSRSEMNVSTLELGDSALYLCASSYPPKGGGEETQYFGPGTRLLVL.